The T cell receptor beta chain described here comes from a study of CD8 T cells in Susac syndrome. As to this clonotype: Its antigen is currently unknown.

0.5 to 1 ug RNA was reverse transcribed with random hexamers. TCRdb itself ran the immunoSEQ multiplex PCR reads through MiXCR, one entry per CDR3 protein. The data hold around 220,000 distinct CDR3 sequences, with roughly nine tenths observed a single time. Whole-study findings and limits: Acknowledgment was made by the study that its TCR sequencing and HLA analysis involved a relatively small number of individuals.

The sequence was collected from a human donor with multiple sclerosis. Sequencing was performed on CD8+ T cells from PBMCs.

CDR3 in amino acids: CASLTSPVSSYNEQFF. The CDR3 nucleotides are TGTGCCAGCTTAACCAGTCCGGTAAGCTCCTACAATGAGCAGTTCTTC. V gene TRBV18 combines with J gene TRBJ2-1, with no clear D. Germline-derived CDR1 and CDR2 are KGHSH and LQKENI. The V end lost 7 bases, the J end lost 0 bases, and 16 bases lay between the germline ends. This CDR3 region has 16 residues.